The T cell receptor (beta chain) described here comes from a study of shared clonotypes between healthy human individuals. This clone was counted once. The CDR3 consists of 17 residues. V lost 3 bases and J 2 bases, leaving 17 bases between the germline ends. Looked up from germline, CDR1 is MGHDK and CDR2 is SYGVNS. In the source study's methods: Without quality scores, immunoSEQ junctional reads could not be filtered like full-length reads. Using immunoSEQ multiplex PCR, the repertoire was profiled, and TCRdb retains in-frame clones only, with some absent. Clone size and V and J calls were adopted from that table, with D and trimming inferred from the DNA. The table has under 2,500,000 clones, roughly 95% seen once.

This chain connects TRBV25-1 to TRBJ2-1, with a weak D call TRBD1 (8 bases). The TCR originated in a man aged 18 to 29 in good health. Input material: naive CD4+ T cells sorted from blood. Regarding subset: CD45RA+ positively selected. The CDR3 DNA reads TGTGCCAGCAGTGATGCCCAGGGGGCGGGGGCCTACAATGAGCAGTTCTTC. Translation: CASSDAQGAGAYNEQFF.